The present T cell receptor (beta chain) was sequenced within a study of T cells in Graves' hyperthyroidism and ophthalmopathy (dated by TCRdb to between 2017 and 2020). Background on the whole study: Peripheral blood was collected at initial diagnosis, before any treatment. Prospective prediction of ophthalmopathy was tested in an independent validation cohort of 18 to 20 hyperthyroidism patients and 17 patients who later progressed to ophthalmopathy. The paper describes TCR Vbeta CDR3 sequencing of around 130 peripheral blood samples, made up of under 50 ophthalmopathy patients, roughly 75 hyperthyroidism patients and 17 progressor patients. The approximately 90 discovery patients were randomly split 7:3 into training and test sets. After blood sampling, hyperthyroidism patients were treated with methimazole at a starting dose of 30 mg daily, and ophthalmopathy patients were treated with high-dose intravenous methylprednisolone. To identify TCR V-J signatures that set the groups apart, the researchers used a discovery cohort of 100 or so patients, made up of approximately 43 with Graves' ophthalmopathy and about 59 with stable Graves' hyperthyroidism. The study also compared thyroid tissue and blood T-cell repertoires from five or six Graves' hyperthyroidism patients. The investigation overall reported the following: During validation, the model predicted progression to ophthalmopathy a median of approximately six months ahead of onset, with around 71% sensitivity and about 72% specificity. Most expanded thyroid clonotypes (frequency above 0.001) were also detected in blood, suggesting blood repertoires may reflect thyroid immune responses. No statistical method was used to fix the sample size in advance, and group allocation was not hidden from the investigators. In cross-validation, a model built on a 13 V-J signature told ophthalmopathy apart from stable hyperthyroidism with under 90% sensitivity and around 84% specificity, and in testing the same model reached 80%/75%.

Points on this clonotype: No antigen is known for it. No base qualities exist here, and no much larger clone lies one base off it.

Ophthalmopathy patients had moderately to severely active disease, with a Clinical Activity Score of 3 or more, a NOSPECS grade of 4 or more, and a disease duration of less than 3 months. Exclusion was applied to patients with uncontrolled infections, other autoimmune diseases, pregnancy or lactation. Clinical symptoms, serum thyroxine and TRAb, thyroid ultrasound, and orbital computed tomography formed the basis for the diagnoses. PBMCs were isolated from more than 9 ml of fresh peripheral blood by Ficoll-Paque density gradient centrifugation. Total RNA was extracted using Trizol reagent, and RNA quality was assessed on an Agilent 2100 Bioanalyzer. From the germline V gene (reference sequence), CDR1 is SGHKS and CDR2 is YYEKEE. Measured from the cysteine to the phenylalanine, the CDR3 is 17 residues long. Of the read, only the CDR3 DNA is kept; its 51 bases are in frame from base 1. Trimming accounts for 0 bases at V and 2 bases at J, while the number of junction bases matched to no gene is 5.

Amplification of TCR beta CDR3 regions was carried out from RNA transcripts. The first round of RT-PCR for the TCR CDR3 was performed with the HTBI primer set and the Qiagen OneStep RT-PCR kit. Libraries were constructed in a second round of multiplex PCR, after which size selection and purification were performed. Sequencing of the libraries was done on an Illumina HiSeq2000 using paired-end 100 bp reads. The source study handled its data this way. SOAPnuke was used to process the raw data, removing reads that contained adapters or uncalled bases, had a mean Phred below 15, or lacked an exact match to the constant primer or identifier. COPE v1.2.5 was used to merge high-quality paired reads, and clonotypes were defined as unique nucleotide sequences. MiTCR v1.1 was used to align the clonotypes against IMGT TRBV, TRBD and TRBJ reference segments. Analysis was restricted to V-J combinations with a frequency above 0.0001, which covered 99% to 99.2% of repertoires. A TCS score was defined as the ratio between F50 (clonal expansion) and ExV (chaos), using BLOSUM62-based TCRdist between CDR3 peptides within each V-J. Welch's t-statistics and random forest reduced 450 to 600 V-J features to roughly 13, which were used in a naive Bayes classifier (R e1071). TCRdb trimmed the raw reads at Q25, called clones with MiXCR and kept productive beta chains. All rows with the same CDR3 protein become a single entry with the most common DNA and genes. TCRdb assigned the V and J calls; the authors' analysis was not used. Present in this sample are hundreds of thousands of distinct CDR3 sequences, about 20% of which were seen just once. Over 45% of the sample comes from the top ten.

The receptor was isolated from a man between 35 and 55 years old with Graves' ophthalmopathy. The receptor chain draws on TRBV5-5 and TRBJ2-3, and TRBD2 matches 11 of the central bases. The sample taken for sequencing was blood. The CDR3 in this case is CASSLEVAGGHTDTQYF. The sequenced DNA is TGTGCCAGCAGCTTGGAGGTAGCGGGAGGGCACACAGATACGCAGTATTTT.